This section outlines one T cell receptor (beta chain) sequence together with its context. What it binds is not known. Each patient experienced a relapse that followed autologous stem cell transplantation, and brentuximab vedotin exposure varied. Repertoires were generated with immunoSEQ multiplex PCR, while TCRdb's copy carries only in-frame clones and drops some. This table holds 95,000 to 100,000 clones, more than 85% found once. The sample is drawn from a study of PD-1 blockade in classical Hodgkin lymphoma. The study's findings and limits: Whoever responded completely had baseline diversity much like that seen in newly diagnosed patients.

CDR3 length equals 13 residues. Germline CDR1 LGHNA, CDR2 YNFKEQ. Trimming removed 3 bases at V and 5 bases at J, with 7 bases between. Sequenced here: peripheral blood mononuclear cells (PBMCs), sampled before the second cycle of nivolumab. This rearrangement joins TRBV4-2 to TRBJ2-2; D is uncertain. The receptor's source is a human donor with classical Hodgkin lymphoma. Written as DNA, the CDR3 is TGTGCCAGCAGCCAGGAACAAACCGGGGAGCTGTTTTTT. The encoded protein is CASSQEQTGELFF.